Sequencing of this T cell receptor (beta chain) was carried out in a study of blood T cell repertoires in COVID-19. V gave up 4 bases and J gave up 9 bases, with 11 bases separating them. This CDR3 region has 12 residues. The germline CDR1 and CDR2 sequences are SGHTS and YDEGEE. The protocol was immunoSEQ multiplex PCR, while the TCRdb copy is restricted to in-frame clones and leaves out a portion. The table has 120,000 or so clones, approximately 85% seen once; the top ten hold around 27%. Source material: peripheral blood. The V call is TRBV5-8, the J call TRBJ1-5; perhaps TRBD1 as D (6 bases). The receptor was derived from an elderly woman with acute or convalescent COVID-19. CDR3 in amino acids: CASSTQQGPQHF. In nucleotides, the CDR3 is TGTGCCAGCAGCACCCAACAGGGGCCCCAGCATTTT. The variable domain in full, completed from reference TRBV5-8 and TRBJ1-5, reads EAGVTQSPTHLIKTRGQQATLRCSPISGHTSVYWYQQALGLGLQFLLWYDEGEERNRGNFPPRFSGRQFPNYSSELNVNALELEDSALYLCASSTQQGPQHFGDGTRLSIL.